This T cell receptor beta chain was obtained from a study of immune evolution from preneoplasia to lung adenocarcinoma. Background on the study: HLA loss of heterozygosity: approximately 7.5% AIS, about 15% MIA, over 25% ADC, none AAH.

This clone was seen a single time. Here immunoSEQ multiplex PCR was the method, and the copy in TCRdb shows in-frame clones only, minus some. The table lists around 11,000 clones, more than 65% of them singletons. Germline-derived CDR1 and CDR2 are SGHDT and YYEEEE. CDR3 length: 13 residues. V shed 7 bases, J shed 7 bases, and the junction held 9 bases outside the gene matches. Sample: FFPE minimally invasive lung adenocarcinoma tissue. This chain links TRBV5-6 with TRBJ1-1; TRBD1 agrees at 8 bases. The TCR sequence derives from a person aged 65-85 years with lung adenocarcinoma. For the CDR3, the DNA is TGTGCCAGCCGGCCAAGCACAGGGGGTGAAGCTTTCTTT. Translated: CASRPSTGGEAFF. Full variable domain (missing parts from reference TRBV5-6 and TRBJ1-1): DAGVTQSPTHLIKTRGQQVTLRCSPKSGHDTVSWYQQALGQGPQFIFQYYEEEERQRGNFPDRFSGHQFPNYSSELNVNALLLGDSALYLCASRPSTGGEAFFGQGTRLTVV.